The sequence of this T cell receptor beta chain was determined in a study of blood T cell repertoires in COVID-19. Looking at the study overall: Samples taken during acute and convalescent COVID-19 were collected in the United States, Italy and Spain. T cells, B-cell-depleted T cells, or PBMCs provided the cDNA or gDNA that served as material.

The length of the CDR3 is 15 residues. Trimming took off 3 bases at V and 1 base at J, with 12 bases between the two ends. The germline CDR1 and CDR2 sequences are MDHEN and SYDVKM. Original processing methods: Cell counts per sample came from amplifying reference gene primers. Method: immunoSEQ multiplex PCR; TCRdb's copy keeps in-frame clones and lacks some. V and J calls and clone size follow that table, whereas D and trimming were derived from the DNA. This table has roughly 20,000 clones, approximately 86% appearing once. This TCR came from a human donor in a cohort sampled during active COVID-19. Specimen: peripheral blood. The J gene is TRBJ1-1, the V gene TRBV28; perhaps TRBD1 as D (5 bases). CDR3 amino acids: CASSFSGIWNTEAFF. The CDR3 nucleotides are TGTGCCAGCAGTTTCTCAGGGATATGGAACACTGAAGCTTTCTTT.